A single sample is the source of the 3 T cell receptor beta chains below, sequenced in a study of OX40 agonist ivuxolimab in advanced cancers. Assay used: immunoSEQ multiplex PCR; TCRdb lists only in-frame clones, some missing. The sample contains about 53,000 clones, 80% to 90% of which appear only once. The sequenced sample was CD4+ or CD8+ T cells sorted from blood, obtained in a trial of the OX40 agonist ivuxolimab. These receptors all stem from an adult with an advanced solid tumor such as melanoma, head and neck, liver or kidney cancer.

The chain couples TRBV5-6 to TRBJ2-3; D ambiguous. The CDR3 sequence is 14 residues long. The V end lost 6 bases, the J end lost 2 bases, and 13 bases lay between the germline ends. Germline CDR1 SGHDT, CDR2 YYEEEE. The CDR3, as DNA: TGTGCCAGCAAGATTAGTCCACTCACAGATACGCAGTATTTT. Translation gives CASKISPLTDTQYF. Filled out from reference TRBV5-6 and TRBJ2-3, the complete variable domain reads DAGVTQSPTHLIKTRGQQVTLRCSPKSGHDTVSWYQQALGQGPQFIFQYYEEEERQRGNFPDRFSGHQFPNYSSELNVNALLLGDSALYLCASKISPLTDTQYFGPGTRLTVL.

The rearrangement joins TRBV6-5 to TRBJ1-6; D uncertain. The V and J ends lost 0 bases and 10 bases respectively, with 7 bases between them. The CDR3 consists of 13 residues. Germline lookup yields CDR1 MNHEY and CDR2 SVGAGI. The CDR3 spells CASSYSEFSPLHF. CDR3 nucleotides: TGTGCCAGCAGTTACTCGGAATTCTCACCCCTCCACTTT.

The V call is TRBV6-4, the J call TRBJ2-7; D may be TRBD1 (5 bases). Trimming stripped 0 bases from V and 9 bases from J, with 27 bases between. The germline CDR1 and CDR2 sequences are MRHNA and SNTAGT. The CDR3 sequence is 18 residues long. In DNA form, the CDR3 reads TGTGCCAGCAGTGACTCGGGGCGGCAGGGTAATTGTCGGTTCACGCAGTACTTC. It translates to CASSDSGRQGNCRFTQYF.